This T cell receptor (beta chain) was recovered during a study of shared T cell receptors in the human thymus. The germline gives CDR1 LGHNA, CDR2 YSLEER. Trimming removed 0 bases from V and 1 base from J, with 16 bases in between. The CDR3 spans 18 residues. Sequenced by immunoSEQ multiplex PCR; TCRdb stores in-frame clones only, minus some. The table includes hundreds of thousands of clones, 70% to 90% detected once. This sample also appeared in a second study, on human thymus T cells. Per that paper: Each of the donors was a healthy Finnish infant who was undergoing open corrective cardiac surgery for congenital heart defects. The thymus was resected at corrective cardiac surgery. Among thymic and blood repertoires, usage of V and J genes appeared biased.

The sequencing input was thymocytes. The source is a boy in the first two years of life with a congenital heart defect. This rearrangement joins TRBV4-3 to TRBJ1-5; D might be TRBD1 (6 bases). DNA of the CDR3: TGCGCCAGCAGCCAAGATTGGCTTGGACAGAAAAGCAATCAGCCCCAGCATTTT. Its translation is CASSQDWLGQKSNQPQHF.